These 4 T cell receptor beta chains originate from one sample sequenced in a study of PD-1 blockade in classical Hodgkin lymphoma. Data came from immunoSEQ multiplex PCR; TCRdb stores just in-frame clones and leaves some out. The table records roughly 7,500 clones, 80% to 90% of them present only once. The patients all showed relapse after autologous stem cell transplantation, while their brentuximab vedotin exposure varied. The material was peripheral blood mononuclear cells (PBMCs), obtained at baseline. The receptors derive from a human donor with classical Hodgkin lymphoma.

J is TRBJ1-2 and V is TRBV27, with D maybe TRBD1 (6 bases). V lost 3 bases and J lost 6, with 11 bases in between. The CDR3 runs to 13 residues. CDR1 MNHEY and CDR2 SMNVEV come from the germline V gene (reference sequence). This chain's CDR3 is CASSLGGHNGYTF. The DNA for the CDR3 is TGTGCCAGCAGTTTGGGGGGCCATAATGGCTACACCTTC.

V and J are TRBV7-9 and TRBJ2-7; weak D call: TRBD1 (5 bases). V gave up 0 bases and J gave up 2 bases, with 8 bases separating them. The germline V gene encodes CDR1 SEHNR and CDR2 FQNEAQ (reference sequence). The CDR3 contains 14 residues. In DNA, the CDR3 is TGTGCCAGCAGCTTAGCGTTCAGGGCCTACGAGCAGTACTTC. Protein product: CASSLAFRAYEQYF.

J is TRBJ2-1 and V is TRBV11-3; 13 bases agree with TRBD2. There are 15 residues in the CDR3. With V trimmed by 5 bases and J by 6 bases, 4 bases remained unmatched. Germline CDR1 reads SGHNT; CDR2 reads YENEEA. The DNA of the CDR3 is TGTGCCAGCAGCCGGGGACTAGCGGGGACCAATGAGCAGTTCTTC. This sequence encodes CASSRGLAGTNEQFF. Combining the CDR3 with reference TRBV11-3 and TRBJ2-1 gives the whole variable domain EAGVVQSPRYKIIEKKQPVAFWCNPISGHNTLYWYLQNLGQGPELLIRYENEEAVDDSQLPKDRFSAERLKGVDSTLKIQPAELGDSAVYLCASSRGLAGTNEQFFGPGTRLTVL.

The genes are TRBV5-4 and TRBJ2-5; 7 nucleotides match TRBD1. CDR1 and CDR2 (germline): SGHNT, YYREEE (reference sequence). Germline trimming cut 5 bases from V and 5 bases from J; bases unmatched to any gene: 9. The CDR3 loop spans 14 amino acids. CDR3 in amino acids: CASRSDRAIETQYF. In DNA, the CDR3 is TGTGCCAGCAGGTCCGACAGGGCAATTGAGACCCAGTACTTC.